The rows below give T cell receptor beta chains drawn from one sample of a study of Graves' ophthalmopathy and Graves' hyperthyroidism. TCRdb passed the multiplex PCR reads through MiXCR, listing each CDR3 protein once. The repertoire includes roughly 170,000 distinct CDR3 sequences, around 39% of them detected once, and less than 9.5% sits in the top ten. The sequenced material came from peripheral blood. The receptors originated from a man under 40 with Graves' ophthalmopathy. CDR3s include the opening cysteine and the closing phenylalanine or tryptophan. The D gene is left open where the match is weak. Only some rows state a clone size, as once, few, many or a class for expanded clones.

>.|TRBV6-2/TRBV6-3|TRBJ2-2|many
CASRNRLANTGELFF
TGTGCCAGCAGAAACCGGCTAGCGAACACCGGGGAGCTGTTTTTT
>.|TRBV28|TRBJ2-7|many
CASSRVSTYEQYF
TGTGCCAGCAGTCGCGTATCAACCTACGAGCAGTACTTC
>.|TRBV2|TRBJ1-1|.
CACGSRQAFF
TGTGCCTGTGGTTCCCGTCAAGCTTTCTTT
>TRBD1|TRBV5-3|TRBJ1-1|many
CARIRQGSIPYPEAFF
TGTGCCAGGATCCGACAGGGGTCAATCCCCTACCCTGAAGCTTTCTTT
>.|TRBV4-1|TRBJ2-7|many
CASSQDLRSYEQYF
TGCGCCAGCAGCCAAGACCTCCGGTCCTACGAGCAGTACTTC
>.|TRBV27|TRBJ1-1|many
CASGKGTEAFF
TGTGCCAGCGGAAAGGGGACTGAAGCTTTCTTT
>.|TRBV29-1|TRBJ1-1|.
CSVGSTEAFF
TGCAGCGTTGGATCGACTGAAGCTTTCTTT
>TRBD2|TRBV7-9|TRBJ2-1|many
CASSWTGLASGEQFF
TGTGCCAGCAGCTGGACGGGACTAGCGAGCGGTGAGCAGTTCTTC
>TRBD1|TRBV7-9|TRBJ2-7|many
CASSFDRGYPYEQYF
TGTGCCAGCAGCTTCGACAGGGGATACCCCTACGAGCAGTACTTC
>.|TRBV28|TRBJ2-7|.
CASSLRQLPYEQYF
TGTGCCAGCAGTTTGAGACAGTTGCCCTACGAGCAGTACTTC
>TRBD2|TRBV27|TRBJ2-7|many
CASRGTSGVYEQYF
TGTGCCAGCAGGGGGACTAGCGGGGTCTACGAGCAGTACTTC
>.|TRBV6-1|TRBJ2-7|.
CASTQGGTYEQYF
TGTGCCAGCACCCAAGGTGGCACCTACGAGCAGTACTTC
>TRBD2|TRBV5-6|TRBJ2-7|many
CASSIASGAYEQYF
TGTGCCAGCAGCATTGCTAGCGGGGCCTACGAGCAGTACTTC
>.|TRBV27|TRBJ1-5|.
CASRYSPSSNQPQHF
TGTGCCAGCAGGTACTCACCATCCAGCAATCAGCCCCAGCATTTT
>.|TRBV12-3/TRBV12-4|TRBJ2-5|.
CASSVGSGARSETQYF
TGTGCCAGCAGCGTAGGTTCGGGGGCGAGGTCGGAGACCCAGTACTTC
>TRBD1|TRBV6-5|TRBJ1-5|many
CASSSRDSYSNQPQHF
TGTGCCAGCAGTTCCCGGGACAGCTATAGCAATCAGCCCCAGCATTTT
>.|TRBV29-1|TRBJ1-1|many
CSGVLQEINTEAFF
TGCAGCGGGGTGCTACAGGAGATTAACACTGAAGCTTTCTTT
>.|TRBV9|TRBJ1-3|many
CASSVPIGPGNTIYF
TGTGCCAGCAGCGTCCCCATCGGGCCCGGAAACACCATATATTTT
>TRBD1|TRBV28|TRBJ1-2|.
CASSLGQGLGYTF
TGTGCCAGCAGTTTGGGACAGGGCTTAGGCTACACCTTC
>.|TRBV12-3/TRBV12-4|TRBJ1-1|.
CASSLRTGPQGTEAFF
TGTGCCAGCAGTTTGCGAACAGGCCCCCAAGGGACTGAAGCTTTCTTT
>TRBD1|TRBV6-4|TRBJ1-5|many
CASSHGRDRGSNQPQHF
TGTGCCAGCAGCCATGGCCGGGACAGGGGGAGCAATCAGCCCCAGCATTTT
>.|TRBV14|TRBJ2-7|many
CASSQATLRDSYEQYF
TGTGCCAGCAGCCAAGCTACCCTTAGAGACAGCTACGAGCAGTACTTC